Listed below are T cell receptor beta chains from one sample, sequenced in a study of T cells after yellow fever vaccination. One entry per CDR3 protein results from TCRdb running MiXCR on the 5' RACE reads. The repertoire has about 68,000 distinct CDR3 sequences, approximately 7% of them found once; the top ten carry around a third. Specimen: CD8+ T cells sorted from PBMCs, collected roughly 46 days after the first yellow fever vaccination. These receptors were taken from a man aged 18 to 30 who received the YFV17D yellow fever vaccine. CDR3s include the opening cysteine and the closing phenylalanine or tryptophan. The D gene is left open where the match is weak. Size is stated for part of the rows, as once, few or many counts, or as a class when the clone is expanded.

j_gene	d_gene	abundance	v_gene	CDR3nt	CDR3aa
TRBJ1-1	NA	NA	TRBV4-1	TGCGCCAGCAGCCAAGAGGGGGGAGGGGCTTACTTTAACACTGAAGCTTTCTTT	CASSQEGGGAYFNTEAFF
TRBJ2-7	TRBD2	NA	TRBV19	TGTGCCAGTAGCCCGGGCGGGGGGTCCTACGAGCAGTACTTC	CASSPGGGSYEQYF
TRBJ1-2	NA	few	TRBV27	TGTGCCAGCAGCCGGACGGGCCAGATATATGGCTACACCTTC	CASSRTGQIYGYTF
TRBJ2-1	TRBD2	many	TRBV4-1	TGCGCCAGCAGCAGTACTAGCGGGGGGGCAGGTGAGCAGTTCTTC	CASSSTSGGAGEQFF
TRBJ2-7	TRBD2	many	TRBV13	TGTGCCAGCAGCTCTTCGGGGGGGCCTTGGGAGCAGTACTTC	CASSSSGGPWEQYF
TRBJ2-5	TRBD2	many	TRBV20-1	TGCAGTGCTAGAAGACTAGCGGGGGTCGCCCAGTACTTC	CSARRLAGVAQYF
TRBJ1-2	NA	few	TRBV7-9	TGTGCCAGCAGCCTGGACCTACTTGGCTACACCTTC	CASSLDLLGYTF
TRBJ2-1	TRBD2	many	TRBV5-5	TGTGCCAGCAGCTTAGGACTAGCGGGGGCAAGATTCCATGAGCAGTTCTTC	CASSLGLAGARFHEQFF
TRBJ1-6	TRBD1	many	TRBV5-5	TGTGCCAGCAGCTTGACGACAGGGTTGGTGTCACCCCTCCACTTT	CASSLTTGLVSPLHF
TRBJ1-1	TRBD1	many	TRBV6-4	TGTGCCAGCAGTCCGGGACAGGGCTCACGGGAAGCTTTCTTT	CASSPGQGSREAFF
TRBJ2-7	NA	many	TRBV6-1	TGTGCCAGCAGTGATACCGGGACATCCTACGAGCAGTACTTC	CASSDTGTSYEQYF
TRBJ2-1	NA	few	TRBV12-3/TRBV12-4	TGTGCCAGCAGTTTTGGCTCGGCCTCAAGGGGGCAGTTCTTC	CASSFGSASRGQFF
TRBJ1-1	NA	NA	TRBV6-5	TGTGCCAGCAGTTACTACCCTCATCCACAGGTCAAGGACACTGAAGCTTTCTTT	CASSYYPHPQVKDTEAFF
TRBJ2-7	NA	many	TRBV5-1	TGCGCCAGCAGCTTTATGGGGGCCGACGAGCAGTACTTC	CASSFMGADEQYF
TRBJ2-1	NA	many	TRBV2	TGTGCCAGCACTGAGGTATGGGATGAGCAGTTCTTC	CASTEVWDEQFF
TRBJ2-2	NA	NA	TRBV4-2	TGTGCCAGCAGCCCTGGGGGCAACGGCGGGGAGCTGCTTTTT	CASSPGGNGGELLF
TRBJ1-4	TRBD1	many	TRBV7-9	TGTGCCAGCAGCCCGGGACAGGGCAATGAAAAACTGTTTTTT	CASSPGQGNEKLFF
TRBJ1-1	NA	many	TRBV7-3	TGTGCCAGCAGCCCGGTTGGGGGAGAGCCCGAAGCTTTCTTT	CASSPVGGEPEAFF
TRBJ2-1	NA	few	TRBV7-2	TGTGCCAGCAGCTTCTCGTCGCAAAACAATGAGCAGTTCTTC	CASSFSSQNNEQFF
TRBJ2-7	NA	many	TRBV29-1	TGCAGCGTGACGGGGACGAGCTCCTACGAGCAGTACTTC	CSVTGTSSYEQYF
TRBJ1-5	NA	NA	TRBV9	TGTGCCAGCAGCGTAGGAGTTATTGGCAATCAGCCCCAGCATTTT	CASSVGVIGNQPQHF
TRBJ2-2	NA	many	TRBV6-5	TGTGCCAGCAGTCCCTATGTGGGGACGATCACCGGGGAGCTGTTTTTT	CASSPYVGTITGELFF
TRBJ2-2	TRBD1	NA	TRBV9	TGTGCCAGCAGCGTGGACAGGGTGACGAACACCGGGGAGCTGTTTTTT	CASSVDRVTNTGELFF
TRBJ2-7	NA	few	TRBV18	TGTGCCAGCTCACCACCGTTTACATACGAGCAGTACTTC	CASSPPFTYEQYF
TRBJ1-5	TRBD1	many	TRBV4-2	TGTGCCAGCAGCTCACAGGGGGCTAGCAATCAGCCCCAGCATTTT	CASSSQGASNQPQHF
TRBJ1-5	NA	many	TRBV6-6	TGTGCCAGCAGTACAGGGTCGGGTCAGCCCCAGCATTTT	CASSTGSGQPQHF
TRBJ2-7	NA	NA	TRBV6-5	TGTGCCAGCAGTTACTCGAAGAGGGGTAACTACGAGCAGTACTTC	CASSYSKRGNYEQYF
TRBJ2-3	TRBD2	many	TRBV25-1	TGTGCCAGCAGTGAACGGGCGGGGGGGGTTGGAGATACGCAGTATTTT	CASSERAGGVGDTQYF
TRBJ2-1	TRBD1	many	TRBV29-1	TGCAGCGTTGCGGGACAGACCTACAATGAGCAGTTCTTC	CSVAGQTYNEQFF
TRBJ2-2	NA	many	TRBV7-6	TGTGCCAGCAGCTTAGGATGGTACCGCAGCCTGGCCGGGGAGCTGTTTTTT	CASSLGWYRSLAGELFF
TRBJ2-7	NA	many	TRBV5-1	TGCGCCAGCAGCCCCGTCGGGGTCTACGAGCAGTACTTC	CASSPVGVYEQYF
TRBJ1-2	NA	medium-sized	TRBV19	TGTGCCAGTAGTCCCAGACAGTACTATGGCTACACCTTC	CASSPRQYYGYTF
TRBJ2-1	TRBD2	many	TRBV7-3	TGTGCCAGCAGCTTAAGGGCCGGACTAGACGAGCAGTTCTTC	CASSLRAGLDEQFF
TRBJ2-3	NA	NA	TRBV29-1	TGCAGCGGGTTGGGGGTCTCTCCTAACCCAGATACGCAGTATTTT	CSGLGVSPNPDTQYF
TRBJ2-1	NA	NA	TRBV7-2	TGTGCCAGCAGCTTAGTGGGGATAGGGGAGCAGTTCTTC	CASSLVGIGEQFF
TRBJ2-3	TRBD2	many	TRBV7-9	TGTGCCAGCAGCCCCTGGGGTAGCGGGGGCTCCACAGATACGCAGTATTTT	CASSPWGSGGSTDTQYF